This T cell receptor (beta chain) was obtained from a study of T cell responses to AZD1222 COVID-19 vaccine. Study-level background: Pooled in the analysis were second doses at about 4 or about 12 weeks.

Sequencing was performed with immunoSEQ multiplex PCR; in TCRdb, only in-frame clones are kept and a portion is missing. The profile covers some 150,000 clones, with around 88% appearing a single time and more than 12% taken by the ten largest. General study results and limits: Seropositivity was recorded at baseline in only 6 or 7 AZD1222 recipients.

Trimming took 7 bases from V and 1 from J, leaving 13 bases between them. Germline lookup yields CDR1 SNHLY and CDR2 FYNNEI. CDR3 length equals 14 residues. A word on this clone: As yet, its antigen is unknown.

This sample comprised peripheral blood, obtained on day 0 of AZD1222 vaccination. The receptor was derived from an adult in good health. V usage is TRBV2 and J usage is TRBJ1-1; D uncertain. Here the CDR3 reads CASTQFGSNTEAFF. The DNA for the CDR3 is TGTGCCAGCACTCAATTTGGGTCGAACACTGAAGCTTTCTTT.